These 32 T cell receptor beta chains were sequenced from one sample in a study. TCRdb re-analysed the 5' RACE reads in MiXCR, keeping a single row per CDR3 protein. The sample has tens of thousands of distinct CDR3 sequences; around 28% are singletons. The sequenced sample consisted of tumor-infiltrating memory CD4+ T cells sorted from the breast tumor. Subset indicated: memory CD4+ T cells, CD4+CD45RO+CD25-. These receptors came from a female donor with breast cancer.

V usage is TRBV12-3 or TRBV12-4 and J usage is TRBJ1-3; tentative D call: TRBD1 (5 bases). This CDR3 is 17 amino acids long. The germline V and J ends were trimmed by 7 bases and 4 bases, with 23 bases remaining between them. CDR3: CASNHREEGQRGNTIYF. The CDR3 region has the DNA TGTGCCAGCAATCATCGCGAAGAGGGGCAGCGAGGAAACACCATATATTTT.

The chain recombines TRBV10-3 with TRBJ2-1; 15 bases match TRBD2. Looked up from germline, CDR1 is ENHRY and CDR2 is SYGVKD. CDR3 length: 17 amino acids. V trimming: 4 bases; J trimming: 1 base; junction bases outside the gene matches: 2. The CDR3 coding sequence is TGTGCCATCAGTGTGGGACTAGCGGGAGGTTCCTACAATGAGCAGTTCTTC. The encoded protein is CAISVGLAGGSYNEQFF.

The genes are TRBV20-1 and TRBJ1-5; D may be TRBD1 (6 bases). The V end was cut by 6 bases, the J end by 6 bases, with 21 bases between. Germline CDR1 DFQATT, CDR2 SNEGSKA (reference sequence). The CDR3 has 15 amino acids. For the CDR3, the DNA is TGCAGTGCAACTGGGGGGCAGGGAGTTAGTCAGCCCCAGCATTTT. Its protein product is CSATGGQGVSQPQHF.

This chain joins TRBV6-1 and TRBJ1-1, with D tentatively TRBD1 (6 bases). Germline CDR1 reads MNHNS; CDR2 reads SASEGT. Trimming cost V 6 bases and J 10 bases, with 18 bases left between them. CDR3 length: 13 amino acids. The CDR3: CASRDPYREVAFF. The CDR3 DNA follows: TGTGCCAGCAGGGACCCTTACAGGGAGGTAGCTTTCTTT.

The genes are TRBV29-1 and TRBJ2-1; D might be TRBD1 (6 bases). With the DNA end fitting TRBJ2-7 better, the J assignment may be wrong. The CDR3 is 16 residues long. The germline gives CDR1 SQVTM, CDR2 ANQGSEA. The CDR3, as DNA: TGCAGCGTTGAAGATCCTCCCACGGCAGGGGACAATGAGCAGTACTTC. Amino acid sequence: CSVEDPPTAGDNEQYF.

The chain uses TRBV6-5 and TRBJ2-1; D could derive from TRBD1 or TRBD2 (6 bases each). Germline CDR1 is MNHEY and CDR2 is SVGAGI. The CDR3 length is 13 residues. V was shortened by 7 bases and J by 10 bases, with 17 bases between the two germline ends. The DNA of the CDR3 is TGTGCCAGCAATCCGGGGGCCTCCTACGAGCAGTTCTTC. It specifies CASNPGASYEQFF.

CDR3: CASSWDSNTEAFF. The CDR3 DNA reads as TGTGCCAGCAGCTGGGACAGCAACACTGAAGCTTTCTTT. The rearrangement joins TRBV14 to TRBJ1-1; 7 nucleotides match TRBD1. Trimming at V came to 5 bases and at J to 2 bases, leaving 2 bases not matched to a gene. CDR1 is SGHDN and CDR2 is FVKESK in the germline V gene. The CDR3 is made up of 13 amino acids.

This clonotype occurred a few times. This chain uses TRBV6-6 with TRBJ1-1; D ambiguous. The CDR3 runs to 13 residues. In germline, CDR1 is MNHNY, CDR2 SVGAGI (reference sequence). V was pared by 7 bases and J by 6 bases, with 15 bases between. The CDR3: CASTHSVFAEAFF. The CDR3 DNA reads as TGTGCCAGCACCCATAGTGTCTTCGCTGAAGCTTTCTTT.

Many counts were recorded for this clonotype. This sequence joins TRBV3-1 and TRBJ1-5, with no clear D. The germline CDR1 and CDR2 sequences are LGHDT and YNNKEL (reference sequence). This CDR3 region has 13 residues. V was trimmed by 2 bases and J by 2 bases, leaving 4 bases between them. The chain's CDR3 is CASSQSGNQPQHF. In nucleotides, the CDR3 is TGTGCCAGCAGCCAATCCGGCAATCAGCCCCAGCATTTT. Using reference TRBV3-1 and TRBJ1-5 for the parts outside the CDR3, the full variable domain is DTAVSQTPKYLVTQMGNDKSIKCEQNLGHDTMYWYKQDSKKFLKIMFSYNNKELIINETVPNRFSPKSPDKAHLNLHINSLELGDSAVYFCASSQSGNQPQHFGDGTRLSIL.

This clonotype occurred a few times. The chain has TRBV6-5 and TRBJ1-6, with D hard to call. V lost 0 bases to trimming and J lost 7 bases, with 13 bases between them. This CDR3 is 16 amino acids long. Germline-derived CDR1 and CDR2 are MNHEY and SVGAGI. The CDR3 region is CASSYSVQSENSPLHF. In nucleotides, the CDR3 is TGTGCCAGCAGTTACTCAGTACAGTCGGAGAATTCACCCCTCCACTTT.

The chain employs TRBV7-9 and TRBJ1-3; D is ambiguous. The CDR3 has 12 residues. Trimming shortened V by 0 bases and J by 8 bases, and 5 bases separated the two germline ends. The germline CDR1 and CDR2 sequences are SEHNR and FQNEAQ (reference sequence). The CDR3 protein is CASSLAPDTIYF. CDR3 nucleotides: TGTGCCAGCAGCTTAGCCCCGGACACCATATATTTT.

This clonotype was seen many times. The chain is built from TRBV15 and TRBJ2-1; the D gene is possibly TRBD2 (5 bases). The germline gives CDR1 LNHNV, CDR2 YYDKDF (reference sequence). The CDR3 contains 17 residues. V lost 4 bases, J lost 0 bases, and 16 bases lay in between. CDR3 nucleotides: TGTGCCACCAGCACGGAGCGGAGCGGCCGCTCCTACAATGAGCAGTTCTTC. The encoded protein is CATSTERSGRSYNEQFF.

This clonotype was observed a handful of times. The chain recombines TRBV28 with TRBJ1-2; a weak D match, TRBD1 (5 bases). The V end lost 2 bases, the J end lost 0 bases, and 10 bases lay between the germline ends. The germline CDR1 and CDR2 sequences are MDHEN and SYDVKM. This CDR3 spans 15 amino acids. This CDR3 reads CASSLRGSSNYGYTF. The CDR3 DNA follows: TGTGCCAGCAGTTTAAGGGGCAGCTCTAACTATGGCTACACCTTC.

This rearrangement joins TRBV5-1 to TRBJ2-2; D gene unclear. Germline V gene sequence: CDR1 SGHRS, CDR2 YFSETQ. V was pared by 9 bases and J by 0 bases, with 12 bases between. The CDR3 covers 14 residues. In DNA form, the CDR3 reads TGCGCCACCTTCGACCCCTCGAACACCGGGGAGCTGTTTTTT. Translating gives CATFDPSNTGELFF.

This chain joins TRBV7-2 and TRBJ2-3; 8 bases align to TRBD2. The V gene end was trimmed by 0 bases and the J gene end by 8 bases; junction bases not matched to a gene: 10. The CDR3 is 16 amino acids. Per germline, CDR1 SGHTA and CDR2 FQGNSA. The chain's CDR3 is CASSLALTGGPGTQYF. CDR3 coding DNA: TGTGCCAGCAGCTTAGCGCTGACGGGGGGGCCAGGTACGCAGTATTTT.

This clonotype has just a few counts. The J gene is TRBJ2-7, the V gene TRBV7-2, with D hard to call. Trimming shortened V by 3 bases and J by 3 bases, and 12 bases separated the two germline ends. The germline gives CDR1 SGHTA, CDR2 FQGNSA. CDR3 size: 14 residues. The CDR3 reads CASSFTGPHYEQYF. CDR3 bases: TGTGCCAGCAGCTTTACCGGGCCTCACTACGAGCAGTACTTC.

The rearrangement links TRBV6-1 to TRBJ1-3, with unresolved D. Germline CDR1 reads MNHNS; CDR2 reads SASEGT. V shed 0 bases and J shed 0 bases, with 12 bases lying between them. The CDR3 is 17 amino acids. CDR3 DNA sequence: TGTGCCAGCAGTGAAGCGCCAGGATTTCCCTCTGGAAACACCATATATTTT. Its translation: CASSEAPGFPSGNTIYF.

This clonotype occurred a few times. The chain couples TRBV7-9 to TRBJ1-2; D is perhaps TRBD1 (5 bases). From germline, CDR1 is SEHNR and CDR2 FQNEAQ (reference sequence). The CDR3 spans 15 residues. Deletions cut 3 bases from V and 5 bases from J, with 16 bases between. This CDR3 reads CASSFVGSGMYGYTF. In DNA form, the CDR3 reads TGTGCCAGCAGCTTCGTAGGTTCAGGGATGTATGGCTACACCTTC.

The chain combines TRBV10-3 with TRBJ1-2, with unresolved D. The CDR3 is made up of 13 amino acids. Germline loops: CDR1 ENHRY, CDR2 SYGVKD. Trimming removed 4 bases from V and 7 bases from J, with 13 bases in between. The CDR3 sequence: CAISVVAPGGYTF. The CDR3 region has the DNA TGTGCCATCAGTGTAGTGGCCCCGGGTGGCTACACCTTC.

This clonotype showed up just a few times. The rearrangement links TRBV6-2 or TRBV6-3 to TRBJ2-1, with TRBD2 as a possible D gene (5 bases). Trimming removed 2 bases at V and 5 bases at J, with 13 bases between. Germline CDR1 reads MNHEY; CDR2 reads SVGEGT. The CDR3 has 15 amino acids. The CDR3 protein is CASSYGRSHDNEQFF. The CDR3 DNA is TGTGCCAGCAGTTACGGGAGATCCCATGACAATGAGCAGTTCTTC.

This clonotype was detected only a few times. This chain uses TRBV3-1 with TRBJ2-3; D might be TRBD1 (5 bases). Trimming left V 5 bases short and J 6 bases short, with 18 bases between. The length of the CDR3 is 15 residues. Germline lookup yields CDR1 LGHDT and CDR2 YNNKEL (reference sequence). The CDR3 spells CASSKSTAEWDTQYF. The CDR3 coding sequence is TGTGCCAGCAGCAAATCGACAGCAGAGTGGGATACGCAGTATTTT.

This clonotype has a handful of counts. The chain joins TRBV15 to TRBJ2-3, with D possibly matching TRBD2 (5 bases). V lost 3 bases, J lost 2 bases, and 6 bases lay in between. This CDR3 contains 13 residues. CDR1 is LNHNV, CDR2 YYDKDF, per germline (reference sequence). The CDR3 spells CATSSRDTDTQYF. The CDR3 bases are TGTGCCACCAGCAGCCGGGACACAGATACGCAGTATTTT.

V and J are TRBV7-9 and TRBJ2-7; D unclear. From germline, CDR1 is SEHNR and CDR2 FQNEAQ (reference sequence). CDR3 size: 15 residues. V dropped 0 bases and J dropped 3 bases, with 12 bases sitting between them. The CDR3, as DNA: TGTGCCAGCAGCTTAGCGCAAAGTGGCGGCTACGAGCAGTACTTC. The encoded protein is CASSLAQSGGYEQYF.

This clonotype was observed a few times. This rearrangement joins TRBV7-9 to TRBJ1-2; maybe TRBD1 (5 bases). The CDR3 is 14 residues long. Germline V CDR1 and CDR2: SEHNR, FQNEAQ (reference sequence). V lost 6 bases, J lost 0 bases, and 11 bases lay in between. CDR3 in DNA: TGTGCCAGCAGAGGGGCAGGTCCTAACTATGGCTACACCTTC. It encodes CASRGAGPNYGYTF.

This clonotype was found a few times. The DNA of the CDR3 is TGTGCCACCAGCATCACACTGACAGGGGCTGGAAACACCATATATTTT. This sequence encodes CATSITLTGAGNTIYF. This rearrangement joins TRBV15 to TRBJ1-3, with TRBD1 identical over 8 bases. The CDR3 spans 16 residues. Germline V gives CDR1 LNHNV, CDR2 YYDKDF (reference sequence). J was trimmed by 2 bases and V by 4 bases; bases with no gene match: 7.

This clonotype has at least ten counts. The rearrangement links TRBV7-2 to TRBJ2-3; D gene ambiguous. The V and J ends lost 5 bases and 4 bases respectively, with 10 bases between them. Looked up from germline, CDR1 is SGHTA and CDR2 is FQGNSA. This CDR3 has 13 amino acids. CDR3 nucleotides: TGTGCCAGCAGCCCCCCAAAGGCAGATACGCAGTATTTT. This codes for CASSPPKADTQYF.

DNA of the CDR3: TGTGCCAGCAGCTCCGCCAGGGCTAAGGCTTATGGCTACACCTTC. It specifies CASSSARAKAYGYTF. V usage is TRBV7-2 and J usage is TRBJ1-2; weak D call: TRBD1 (5 bases). The CDR3 runs 15 residues. Trimming pared 4 bases from V and 5 bases from J, leaving 17 bases between. Germline values: CDR1 SGHTA, CDR2 FQGNSA.

The gene calls are TRBV10-2 and TRBJ2-4, with 7 bases aligning to TRBD2. The CDR3 has 15 amino acids. Germline CDR1 reads WSHSY; CDR2 reads SAAADI. V gave up 2 bases and J gave up 11 bases; unmatched junction bases: 12. The CDR3 sequence: CASSENWWEGQVQYF. The CDR3 region has the DNA TGCGCCAGCAGTGAGAATTGGTGGGAGGGTCAGGTTCAGTACTTC.

The table lists this clonotype with many counts. The CDR3 is CASSLVLANYGYTF. The CDR3 coding sequence is TGTGCCAGCAGCTTGGTTCTAGCTAACTATGGCTACACCTTC. This chain joins TRBV7-9 and TRBJ1-2; D unclear. The germline gives CDR1 SEHNR, CDR2 FQNEAQ (reference sequence). The V gene lost 3 bases and the J gene lost 0 bases, with 8 bases spanning the gap. This CDR3 has 14 amino acids.

This chain connects TRBV6-2 or TRBV6-3 to TRBJ2-7, with TRBD1 matching over 8 bases. Looked up from germline, CDR1 is MNHEY and CDR2 is SVGEGT. CDR3 length: 12 residues. The J segment lost 5 bases and the V segment lost 7 bases, leaving 4 bases of the junction unmatched. For the CDR3, the DNA is TGTGCCAGCAAAACAGGGGGACACGAGCAGTACTTC. Protein sequence: CASKTGGHEQYF.

The table lists this clonotype with many counts. The chain couples TRBV6-6 to TRBJ1-1; no reliable D call. This CDR3 spans 13 amino acids. Per germline, CDR1 MNHNY and CDR2 SVGAGI (reference sequence). V shed 2 bases and J shed 1 base, with 5 bases lying between them. This CDR3 reads CASSYTENTEAFF. The CDR3 DNA reads as TGTGCCAGCAGTTACACAGAGAACACTGAAGCTTTCTTT.

The chain employs TRBV12-3 or TRBV12-4 and TRBJ2-7; the D gene is possibly TRBD1 (6 bases). Trimming shortened V by 6 bases and J by 0 bases, and 15 bases separated the two germline ends. The CDR3 is 15 residues long. This chain's CDR3 is CASRARQGGSYEQYF. The CDR3, as DNA: TGTGCCAGCAGAGCCCGACAAGGGGGCTCCTACGAGCAGTACTTC.